The 29 T cell receptor beta chains listed next were all sequenced from one sample in a study of beta chain features in type 1 diabetes. The study reverse transcribed the entire isolated RNA, so it sequenced expressed TCRB transcripts. The table came from immunoSEQ multiplex PCR; TCRdb's copy has only in-frame clones and leaves some out. The sample shows a few hundred thousand clones, about 18% of them seen only once. Sequencing was carried out using naive CD4+ T cells from blood. The receptor set was obtained from a woman between 18 and 29 years old in good health.

The V and J genes are TRBV5-1 and TRBJ2-7; D unclear. V was cut by 4 bases and J by 5 bases, with 13 bases left in between. CDR1 is SGHRS and CDR2 is YFSETQ in the germline V gene. The CDR3 is made up of 13 amino acids. This CDR3 reads CASSPDIVNEQYF. In nucleotides, the CDR3 is TGCGCCAGCAGCCCCGACATCGTCAACGAGCAGTACTTC.

The CDR3 here is CASSVLSGANVLTF. The CDR3 nucleotides are TGTGCCAGCAGTGTCCTCTCTGGGGCCAACGTCCTGACTTTC. This chain uses TRBV2 with TRBJ2-6; D unclear. Trimming took 4 bases from V and 0 from J, leaving 4 bases between them. Germline CDR1 and CDR2: SNHLY and FYNNEI. The CDR3 contains 14 residues.

The chain recombines TRBV7-8 with TRBJ2-1; 7 positions agree with TRBD2. The CDR3 is 12 amino acids. In germline, CDR1 is SGHVS, CDR2 FQNEAQ. V shed 1 base, J shed 12 bases, and the junction held 3 bases outside the gene matches. The CDR3 spells CASSLVGEGQFF. In nucleotides, the CDR3 is TGTGCCAGCAGCTTAGTTGGGGAGGGGCAGTTCTTC. Full variable domain (missing parts from reference TRBV7-8 and TRBJ2-1): GAGVSQSPRYKVAKRGQDVALRCDPISGHVSLFWYQQALGQGPEFLTYFQNEAQLDKSGLPSDRFFAERPEGSVSTLKIQRTQQEDSAVYLCASSLVGEGQFFGPGTRLTVL.

In its sample, this clone was seen once. V usage is TRBV28 and J usage is TRBJ2-5, with no clear D. Germline V gene sequence: CDR1 MDHEN, CDR2 SYDVKM. V lost 7 bases, J lost 2 bases, and 8 bases lay in between. The CDR3 contains 12 residues. Written as DNA, the CDR3 is TGTGCCAGCAACTCTGTTCAAGAGACCCAGTACTTC. This sequence encodes CASNSVQETQYF.

This sequence joins TRBV30 and TRBJ2-7; 7 nucleotides line up with TRBD1. The V segment lost 3 bases and the J segment 3 bases; nucleotides outside the gene matches: 14. Germline values: CDR1 GTSNPN, CDR2 SVGIG (reference sequence). The CDR3 is made up of 16 amino acids. The DNA for the CDR3 is TGTGCCTGGAGCTACCCTAGGGGACAGATAGTCTACGAGCAGTACTTC. Translation gives CAWSYPRGQIVYEQYF.

The CDR3 DNA sequence: TGTGCCAGCAGCCAAGAGGGGGGATATGAGCAGTTCTTC. It encodes CASSQEGGYEQFF. The genes are TRBV4-2 and TRBJ2-1; possible D gene TRBD2, 6 bases. CDR3 size: 13 residues. Germline CDR1 and CDR2: LGHNA and YNFKEQ. The V end lost 0 bases, the J end lost 8 bases, and 8 bases lay between the germline ends.

The genes are TRBV15 and TRBJ2-2; 14 bases are a match to TRBD2. Germline V gives CDR1 LNHNV, CDR2 YYDKDF (reference sequence). Germline trimming cut 3 bases from V and 4 bases from J; bases unmatched to any gene: 1. The CDR3 sequence is 16 residues long. The CDR3 DNA sequence: TGTGCCACCAGCAGGGGACTAGCGGGGGTCACCGGGGAGCTGTTTTTT. It translates to CATSRGLAGVTGELFF.

This clone was seen more than once but under ten times. The chain has TRBV7-9 and TRBJ2-7; TRBD1 might be the D (6 bases). The CDR3 sequence is 13 residues long. V shed 5 bases and J shed 6 bases, with 14 bases lying between them. Germline loops: CDR1 SEHNR, CDR2 FQNEAQ (reference sequence). CDR3 coding DNA: TGTGCCAGCAGCACCCGTACAGGGTCCGAGCAGTACTTC. Protein sequence: CASSTRTGSEQYF.

The gene calls are TRBV5-1 and TRBJ2-3; 9 positions agree with TRBD2. The CDR3 sequence is 15 residues long. The V gene end was trimmed by 4 bases and the J gene end by 2 bases; junction bases not matched to a gene: 5. CDR1 is SGHRS and CDR2 is YFSETQ in the germline V gene. The CDR3 sequence: CASSNGTSFTDTQYF. CDR3 DNA: TGCGCCAGCAGCAACGGGACTAGCTTCACAGATACGCAGTATTTT.

The chain uses TRBV5-4 and TRBJ2-5; 11 positions match TRBD2. The germline V gene has CDR1 SGHNT and CDR2 YYREEE (reference sequence). The CDR3 is made up of 15 amino acids. V gave up 0 bases and J gave up 5 bases; unmatched junction bases: 3. The CDR3 DNA reads as TGTGCCAGCAGCTTGGGACTAGCGGGATGGGAGACCCAGTACTTC. Translation gives CASSLGLAGWETQYF.

In this sample, this clone turned up a few times. The V gene is TRBV4-3, the J gene TRBJ2-7; TRBD1 matches at 12 bases. With V trimmed by 4 bases and J by 3 bases, 4 bases remained unmatched. This CDR3 is 15 amino acids long. The germline V gene encodes CDR1 LGHNA and CDR2 YSLEER. CDR3 amino acids: CASSPGTGGFYEQYF. In DNA, the CDR3 is TGCGCCAGCAGCCCCGGGACAGGGGGCTTCTACGAGCAGTACTTC.

V and J are TRBV25-1 and TRBJ2-1; 9 bases are a match to TRBD1. Losses at the gene ends were 1 base for V and 11 bases for J; bases not matched to a gene: 3. CDR1 is MGHDK, CDR2 SYGVNS, per germline. The CDR3 extends over 13 amino acids. CDR3 sequence reads: CASSESDRGKQFF. The CDR3, as DNA: TGTGCCAGCAGTGAATCAGACAGGGGGAAGCAGTTCTTC.

This clone was counted a few times. This chain uses TRBV7-3 with TRBJ2-1; TRBD2 matches at 8 bases. V lost 5 bases to trimming and J lost 6 bases; unmatched junction nucleotides: 6. The CDR3 is made up of 14 amino acids. Per the germline V gene, CDR1 is SGHTA and CDR2 is FQGTGA. The CDR3 protein is CASSPRTSSNEQFF. DNA for the CDR3: TGTGCCAGCAGCCCCCGGACTAGCTCCAATGAGCAGTTCTTC.

Only a few counts were recorded for this clone. Other DNA sequences in the sample encode the same CDR3. The V call is TRBV7-2, the J call TRBJ2-5; the D is unclear. Germline V gene data show CDR1 as SGHTA and CDR2 as FQGNSA. The CDR3 contains 12 residues. The V and J ends lost 5 bases and 5 bases respectively, with 9 bases between them. The CDR3 DNA is TGTGCCAGCAGCCCCCCCCGGGAGACCCAGTACTTC. The encoded protein is CASSPPRETQYF.

The rearrangement uses TRBV13 and TRBJ1-2; D gene unclear. The V gene's germline CDR1 is PRHDT and CDR2 FYEKMQ (reference sequence). This CDR3 has 15 amino acids. Trimming took 5 bases from V and 4 from J, leaving 17 bases between them. The CDR3 loop reads CASSLRVSPLYGYTF. CDR3 coding DNA: TGTGCCAGCAGCCTCCGAGTATCTCCCCTCTATGGCTACACCTTC.

The chain recombines TRBV7-8 with TRBJ1-5; no clear D gene. The length of the CDR3 is 15 residues. Germline V gene sequence: CDR1 SGHVS, CDR2 FQNEAQ. Trimming removed 4 bases from V and 2 bases from J, with 12 bases in between. The chain's CDR3 is CASSSQVRGNQPQHF. The CDR3, as DNA: TGTGCCAGCAGCTCCCAAGTGAGGGGCAATCAGCCCCAGCATTTT.

The chain has TRBV30 and TRBJ2-1; perhaps TRBD2 as D (5 bases). V was pared by 3 bases and J by 7 bases, with 16 bases between. In germline, CDR1 is GTSNPN, CDR2 SVGIG (reference sequence). This CDR3 spans 14 amino acids. CDR3 sequence (DNA): TGTGCCTGGAGGGTTTCGGGAAGTAGGAATGAGCAGTTCTTC. Amino acids: CAWRVSGSRNEQFF.

This clone was detected a few times. This rearrangement joins TRBV4-1 to TRBJ2-2; D is perhaps TRBD2 (6 bases). CDR3 length: 15 residues. Looked up from germline, CDR1 is MGHRA and CDR2 is YSYEKL. Trimming left V 6 bases short and J 5 bases short, with 16 bases between. CDR3 nucleotide sequence: TGCGCCAGCAGAAAGGAGGGACTCCAGACCGGGGAGCTGTTTTTT. This codes for CASRKEGLQTGELFF.

The rearrangement uses TRBV11-2 and TRBJ2-5; weak D call: TRBD1 (5 bases). CDR1 and CDR2 (germline): SGHAT, FQNNGV. The V and J ends lost 6 bases and 6 bases respectively, with 14 bases between them. The CDR3 loop spans 13 amino acids. CDR3 amino acids: CASSKGPLKTQYF. Written as DNA, the CDR3 is TGTGCCAGCAGTAAGGGGCCACTAAAGACCCAGTACTTC.

There are a few counts of this clone. The genes are TRBV19 and TRBJ2-4; perhaps TRBD1 as D (5 bases). CDR3 size: 14 residues. V was cut by 4 bases and J by 1 base, with 8 bases left in between. Germline CDR1 reads LNHDA; CDR2 reads SQIVND (reference sequence). Here the CDR3 reads CASSTPGAKNIQYF. The CDR3 nucleotides read TGTGCCAGTAGTACCCCAGGGGCCAAAAACATTCAGTACTTC.

CDR3 sequence (DNA): TGTGCCAGCAGTTTAGAGGGAAGGGAGACCCAGTACTTC. Translation: CASSLEGRETQYF. This sequence joins TRBV28 and TRBJ2-5, with D tentatively TRBD2 (5 bases). The CDR3 runs 13 residues. The germline CDR1 and CDR2 sequences are MDHEN and SYDVKM. Trimming cost V 2 bases and J 5 bases, with 9 bases left between them.

This clone appeared a few times. The V and J genes are TRBV9 and TRBJ2-7; TRBD2 might be the D (5 bases). The CDR3 totals 13 residues. Germline V lookup: CDR1 SGDLS, CDR2 YYNGEE. Trimming took 3 bases from V and 6 from J, leaving 13 bases between them. The CDR3 spells CASSASLRAEQYF. The DNA for the CDR3 is TGTGCCAGCAGCGCTAGCTTGAGGGCCGAGCAGTACTTC.

This clone occurred a few times. CDR3 sequence: CASSPDRVNEQFF. The CDR3 DNA reads TGTGCCAGCTCACCGGACAGGGTAAATGAGCAGTTCTTC. The chain recombines TRBV18 with TRBJ2-1, with TRBD1 matching 8 bases. With V trimmed by 3 bases and J by 7 bases, 2 bases remained unmatched. Germline V gives CDR1 KGHSH, CDR2 LQKENI. The CDR3 contains 13 residues. The variable domain in full, completed from reference TRBV18 and TRBJ2-1, reads NAGVMQNPRHLVRRRGQEARLRCSPMKGHSHVYWYRQLPEEGLKFMVYLQKENIIDESGMPKERFSAEFPKEGPSILRIQQVVRGDSAAYFCASSPDRVNEQFFGPGTRLTVL.

The chain recombines TRBV30 with TRBJ2-3; TRBD2 might be the D (6 bases). This CDR3 is built from 14 residues. V lost 0 bases and J 3 bases, leaving 10 bases between the germline ends. The germline CDR1 and CDR2 sequences are GTSNPN and SVGIG (reference sequence). The chain's CDR3 is CAWSVRLVTDTQYF. Here the CDR3 DNA reads TGTGCCTGGAGTGTTCGACTAGTGACAGATACGCAGTATTTT. The full variable domain, in which reference TRBV30 and TRBJ2-3 provide the parts outside the CDR3, is SQTIHQWPATLVQPVGSPLSLECTVEGTSNPNLYWYRQAAGRGLQLLFYSVGIGQISSEVPQNLSASRPQDRQFILSSKKLLLSDSGFYLCAWSVRLVTDTQYFGPGTRLTVL.

V is TRBV5-4 and J is TRBJ2-1, with 8 bases aligning to TRBD2. V lost 3 bases and J lost 0; bases outside the gene matches: 5. This CDR3 region has 16 residues. CDR1 and CDR2 (germline): SGHNT, YYREEE (reference sequence). The CDR3 reads CASSSQSGSSYNEQFF. In DNA, the CDR3 is TGTGCCAGCAGCTCTCAAAGCGGGAGCTCCTACAATGAGCAGTTCTTC.

The V gene is TRBV7-2, the J gene TRBJ2-3; 7 bases map to TRBD2. V lost 1 base to trimming and J lost 0 bases; unmatched junction nucleotides: 1. The CDR3 loop spans 15 amino acids. The germline V gene encodes CDR1 SGHTA and CDR2 FQGNSA. CDR3 sequence reads: CASSLGGLSTDTQYF. The CDR3 bases are TGTGCCAGCAGCTTAGGGGGACTAAGCACAGATACGCAGTATTTT.

This clone was seen only a few times. The chain is built from TRBV11-2 and TRBJ2-7, with 10 bases matching TRBD1. V shed 2 bases, J shed 4 bases, and the junction held 8 bases outside the gene matches. The CDR3 sequence is 16 residues long. Germline V gives CDR1 SGHAT, CDR2 FQNNGV. In DNA form, the CDR3 reads TGTGCCAGCAGCTTAAGGTCCCGACAGGGGGCGTACGAGCAGTACTTC. Its protein product is CASSLRSRQGAYEQYF. Variable domain in full (rest from reference TRBV11-2 and TRBJ2-7): EAGVAQSPRYKIIEKRQSVAFWCNPISGHATLYWYQQILGQGPKLLIQFQNNGVVDDSQLPKDRFSAERLKGVDSTLKIQPAKLEDSAVYLCASSLRSRQGAYEQYFGPGTRLTVT.

CDR3 nucleotide sequence: TGTGCCAGCAGTGAAGCGCTAGCGGGAGACTACAATGAGCAGTTCTTC. Protein product: CASSEALAGDYNEQFF. The chain links TRBV6-1 to TRBJ2-1; TRBD2 matches 10 bases. J lost 3 bases, V lost 0 bases, and 2 bases had no gene match. The CDR3 sequence is 16 residues long. Germline CDR1 and CDR2: MNHNS and SASEGT.

This clone was counted a few times. The rearrangement links TRBV11-3 to TRBJ2-1; possibly TRBD1 for D (6 bases). Trimming shortened V by 5 bases and J by 6 bases, and 11 bases separated the two germline ends. Germline values: CDR1 SGHNT, CDR2 YENEEA. The CDR3 has 13 residues. The chain's CDR3 is CASSPGTSNEQFF. CDR3 nucleotide sequence: TGTGCCAGCAGCCCCGGGACAAGCAATGAGCAGTTCTTC.